This is a list of T cell receptor beta chains from one sample in a study of blood T cell repertoires in COVID-19. Some clones are missing from TCRdb's copy, which holds only in-frame ones; the method was immunoSEQ multiplex PCR. The sample yields about 90,000 clones, 75% to 90% seen once. The specimen sequenced was peripheral blood. These receptors originate from a man of 80 years or more with active or convalescent COVID-19. Both conserved end residues are part of each CDR3. The D gene is left open where the match is weak. Some rows have no size entry. The others give once, few or many, or a class for an expanded clone.

V gene	D gene	J gene	clone size	CDR3 protein	CDR3 DNA
TRBV4-1	-	TRBJ1-1	-	CASSHRGGSRNTEAFF	TGCGCCAGCAGCCATCGTGGGGGGTCCCGGAACACTGAAGCTTTCTTT
TRBV19	-	TRBJ1-3	-	CASSIGWRGRSAGNTIYF	TGTGCCAGTAGTATAGGGTGGAGGGGACGGTCGGCTGGAAACACCATATATTTT
TRBV15	TRBD2	TRBJ2-3	-	CATSRVASGKGSDTQYF	TGTGCCACCAGCAGAGTGGCTAGCGGGAAAGGATCAGATACGCAGTATTTT
TRBV24-1	-	TRBJ1-2	-	CATSDTSGTNSDGYTF	TGTGCCACCAGTGATACCTCCGGGACAAACTCTGATGGCTACACCTTC
TRBV6-1	TRBD1	TRBJ1-4	-	CASSEQTGSGGEKLFF	TGTGCCAGCAGTGAGCAGACAGGGAGTGGGGGAGAAAAACTGTTTTTT
TRBV7-9	TRBD1	TRBJ1-2	-	CASSQAGQGDHGYTF	TGTGCCAGCAGCCAGGCGGGACAGGGTGACCATGGCTACACCTTC
TRBV5-6	-	TRBJ1-4	-	CASTTTGGRVFEKLFF	TGTGCCAGCACCACAACGGGAGGCAGGGTATTTGAAAAACTGTTTTTT
TRBV29-1	-	TRBJ2-5	-	CSATEGTQYF	TGCAGCGCCACGGAGGGGACCCAGTACTTC
TRBV10-3	TRBD2	TRBJ2-5	-	CAISESTAGTETQYF	TGTGCCATCAGTGAGTCGACAGCGGGGACGGAGACCCAGTACTTC
TRBV11-2	-	TRBJ1-2	-	CASSLAIYGYTF	TGTGCCAGCAGCTTAGCTATCTATGGCTACACCTTC
TRBV11-2	TRBD1	TRBJ1-5	once	CASSQRTGLGQPQHF	TGTGCCAGCAGCCAGCGGACAGGGTTGGGTCAGCCCCAGCATTTT
TRBV5-6	-	TRBJ1-5	-	CASTRGLAGNQPQHF	TGTGCCAGCACCCGGGGGTTGGCTGGCAATCAGCCCCAGCATTTT
TRBV7-8	-	TRBJ2-1	-	CASSPPGASPPQFF	TGTGCCAGCAGCCCACCAGGGGCTAGCCCCCCTCAGTTCTTC
TRBV6-6	TRBD2	TRBJ2-2	-	CASRLAGETGELFF	TGTGCCAGCAGGTTAGCGGGAGAGACCGGGGAGCTGTTTTTT
TRBV30	-	TRBJ1-2	-	CAWSVLGPLLYGYTF	TGTGCCTGGAGTGTACTAGGACCTCTACTCTATGGCTACACCTTC
TRBV6-8	-	TRBJ2-4	-	CASSYVARGLAKNIQYF	TGTGCCAGCAGTTACGTTGCCAGGGGCTTGGCCAAAAACATTCAGTACTTC
TRBV14	-	TRBJ2-5	-	CASSLGTRGETQYF	TGTGCCAGCAGCCTCGGGACCCGGGGGGAGACCCAGTACTTC
TRBV6-2/TRBV6-3	-	TRBJ2-1	-	CASSKASDRPNEQFF	TGTGCCAGCAGTAAAGCTAGCGATCGTCCCAATGAGCAGTTCTTC
TRBV4-3	-	TRBJ1-6	once	CASSPGGPSRNSPLHF	TGCGCCAGCAGTCCGGGGGGGCCAAGTAGGAATTCACCCCTCCACTTT
TRBV28	TRBD1	TRBJ1-2	-	CASFYRTGGHGYTF	TGTGCCAGCTTTTATCGGACAGGGGGACATGGCTACACCTTC